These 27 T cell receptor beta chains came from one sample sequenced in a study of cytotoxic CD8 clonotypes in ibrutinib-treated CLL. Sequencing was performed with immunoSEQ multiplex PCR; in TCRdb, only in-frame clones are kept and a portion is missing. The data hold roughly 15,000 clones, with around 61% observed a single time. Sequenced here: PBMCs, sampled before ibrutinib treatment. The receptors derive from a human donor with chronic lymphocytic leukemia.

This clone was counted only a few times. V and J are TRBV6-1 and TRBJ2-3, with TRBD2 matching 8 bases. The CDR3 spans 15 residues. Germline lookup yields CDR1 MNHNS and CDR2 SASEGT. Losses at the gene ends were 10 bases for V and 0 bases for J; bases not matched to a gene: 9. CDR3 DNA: TGTGCCACCTCACGCGGGGGGTTCAGCACAGATACGCAGTATTTT. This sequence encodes CATSRGGFSTDTQYF.

The CDR3 loop is CASSPGYWQPQHF. The CDR3 DNA is TGTGCCAGCAGCCCAGGGTACTGGCAGCCCCAGCATTTT. The chain has TRBV27 and TRBJ1-5; weak D call: TRBD1 (5 bases). Looked up from germline, CDR1 is MNHEY and CDR2 is SMNVEV (reference sequence). CDR3 length: 13 amino acids. Trimming removed 6 bases from V and 7 bases from J, with 13 bases in between.

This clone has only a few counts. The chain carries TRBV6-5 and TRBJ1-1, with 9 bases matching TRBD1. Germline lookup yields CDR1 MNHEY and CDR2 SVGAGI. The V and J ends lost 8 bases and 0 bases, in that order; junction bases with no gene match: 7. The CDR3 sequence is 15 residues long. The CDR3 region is CASRGDRAMNTEAFF. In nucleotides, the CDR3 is TGTGCCAGCCGGGGGGACAGGGCAATGAACACTGAAGCTTTCTTT.

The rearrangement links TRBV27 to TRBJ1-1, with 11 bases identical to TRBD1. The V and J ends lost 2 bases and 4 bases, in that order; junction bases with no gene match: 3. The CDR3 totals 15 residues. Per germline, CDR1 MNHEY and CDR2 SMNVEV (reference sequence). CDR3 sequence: CASSLGDRGGTEAFF. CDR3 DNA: TGTGCCAGCAGTTTAGGGGACAGGGGGGGCACTGAAGCTTTCTTT.

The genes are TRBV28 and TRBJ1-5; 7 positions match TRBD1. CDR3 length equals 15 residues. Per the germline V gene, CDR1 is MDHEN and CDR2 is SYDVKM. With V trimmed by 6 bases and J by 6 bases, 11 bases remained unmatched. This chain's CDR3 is CASSLVGGLGQPQHF. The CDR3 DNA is TGTGCCAGCAGCTTAGTAGGGGGCCTCGGTCAGCCCCAGCATTTT.

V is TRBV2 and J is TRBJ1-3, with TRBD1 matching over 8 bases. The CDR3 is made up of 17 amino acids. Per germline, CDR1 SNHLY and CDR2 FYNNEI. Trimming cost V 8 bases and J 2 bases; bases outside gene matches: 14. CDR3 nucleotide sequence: TGTGCCAGCCGCCGGAGCGGACAGGGTCAAACTGGAAACACCATATATTTT. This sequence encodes CASRRSGQGQTGNTIYF.

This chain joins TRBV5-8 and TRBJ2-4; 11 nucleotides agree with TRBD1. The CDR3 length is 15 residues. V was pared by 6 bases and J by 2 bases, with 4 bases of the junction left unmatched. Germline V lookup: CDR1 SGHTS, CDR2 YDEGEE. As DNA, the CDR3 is TGTGCCAGCATCCAGGACAGGGGGCCCAAAAACATTCAGTACTTC. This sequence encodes CASIQDRGPKNIQYF. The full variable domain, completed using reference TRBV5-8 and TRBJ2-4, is EAGVTQSPTHLIKTRGQQATLRCSPISGHTSVYWYQQALGLGLQFLLWYDEGEERNRGNFPPRFSGRQFPNYSSELNVNALELEDSALYLCASIQDRGPKNIQYFGAGTRLSVL.

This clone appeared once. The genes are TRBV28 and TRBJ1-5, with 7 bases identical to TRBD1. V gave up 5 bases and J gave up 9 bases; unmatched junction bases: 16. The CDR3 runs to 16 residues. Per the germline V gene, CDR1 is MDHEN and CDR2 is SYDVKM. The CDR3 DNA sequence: TGTGCCAGCAGTCTGATTACCGGGACAGCCCAGAGGCCCCAGCATTTT. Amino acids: CASSLITGTAQRPQHF.

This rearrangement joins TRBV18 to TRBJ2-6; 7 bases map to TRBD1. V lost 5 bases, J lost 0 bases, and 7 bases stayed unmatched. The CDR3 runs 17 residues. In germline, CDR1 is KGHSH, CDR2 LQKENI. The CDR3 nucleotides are TGTGCCAGCTCAGAAGACAGGGCCGCCTCTGGGGCCAACGTCCTGACTTTC. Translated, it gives CASSEDRAASGANVLTF.

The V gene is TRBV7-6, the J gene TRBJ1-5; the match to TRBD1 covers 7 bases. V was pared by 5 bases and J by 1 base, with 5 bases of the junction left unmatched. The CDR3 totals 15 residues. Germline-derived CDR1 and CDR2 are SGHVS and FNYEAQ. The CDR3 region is CASSTTGNSNQPQHF. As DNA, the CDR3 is TGTGCCAGCAGCACGACAGGGAACAGCAATCAGCCCCAGCATTTT. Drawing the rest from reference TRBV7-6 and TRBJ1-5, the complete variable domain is GAGVSQSPRYKVTKRGQDVALRCDPISGHVSLYWYRQALGQGPEFLTYFNYEAQQDKSGLPNDRFSAERPEGSISTLTIQRTEQRDSAMYRCASSTTGNSNQPQHFGDGTRLSIL.

The CDR3 region has the DNA TGTGCCAGCAGCTTAGAGGCAGGGCCCGGGGAGCTGTTTTTT. Translated, it gives CASSLEAGPGELFF. The V call is TRBV7-9, the J call TRBJ2-2; possibly TRBD1 for D (5 bases). Germline CDR1 SEHNR, CDR2 FQNEAQ (reference sequence). The CDR3 runs to 14 residues. V was trimmed by 1 base and J by 6 bases, leaving 9 bases between them.

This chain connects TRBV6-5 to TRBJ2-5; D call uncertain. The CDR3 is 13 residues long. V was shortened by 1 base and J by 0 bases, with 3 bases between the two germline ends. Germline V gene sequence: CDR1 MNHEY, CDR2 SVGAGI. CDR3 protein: CASSYWDQETQYF. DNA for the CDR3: TGTGCCAGCAGTTACTGGGACCAAGAGACCCAGTACTTC.

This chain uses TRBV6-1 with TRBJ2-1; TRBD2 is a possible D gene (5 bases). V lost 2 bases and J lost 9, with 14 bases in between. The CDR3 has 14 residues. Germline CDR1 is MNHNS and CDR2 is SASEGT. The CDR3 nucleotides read TGTGCCAGCAGTGAACGGTCTCGAGGGTCTGAGCAGTTCTTC. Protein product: CASSERSRGSEQFF.

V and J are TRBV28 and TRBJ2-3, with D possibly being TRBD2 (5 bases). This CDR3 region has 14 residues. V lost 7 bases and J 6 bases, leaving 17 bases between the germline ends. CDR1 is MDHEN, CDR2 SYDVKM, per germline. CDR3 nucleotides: TGTGCCAGCAAAGCGCGGAGAGGGATGGATACGCAGTATTTT. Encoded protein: CASKARRGMDTQYF.

CDR3 residues: CASSDGRGAYLGIQYF. CDR3 DNA sequence: TGTGCCAGCAGCGACGGGCGGGGGGCCTATTTAGGCATTCAGTACTTC. The chain couples TRBV7-2 to TRBJ2-4, with 8 positions matching TRBD2. V lost 5 bases, J lost 9 bases, and 15 bases stayed unmatched. The CDR3 covers 16 residues. Germline V gives CDR1 SGHTA, CDR2 FQGNSA.

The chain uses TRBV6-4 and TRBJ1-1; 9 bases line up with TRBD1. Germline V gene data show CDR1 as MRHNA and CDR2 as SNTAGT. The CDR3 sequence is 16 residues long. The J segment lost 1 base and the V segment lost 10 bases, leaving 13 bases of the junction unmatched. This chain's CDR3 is CATRRDRVPWNTEAFF. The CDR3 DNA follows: TGTGCCACAAGAAGGGACAGGGTACCGTGGAACACTGAAGCTTTCTTT.

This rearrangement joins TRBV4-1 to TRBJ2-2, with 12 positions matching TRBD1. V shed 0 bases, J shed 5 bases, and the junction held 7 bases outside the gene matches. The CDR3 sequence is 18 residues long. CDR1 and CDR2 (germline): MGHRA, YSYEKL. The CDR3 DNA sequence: TGCGCCAGCAGCCAAGAAAGGGGGACAGGGGGCAGAACCGGGGAGCTGTTTTTT. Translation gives CASSQERGTGGRTGELFF.

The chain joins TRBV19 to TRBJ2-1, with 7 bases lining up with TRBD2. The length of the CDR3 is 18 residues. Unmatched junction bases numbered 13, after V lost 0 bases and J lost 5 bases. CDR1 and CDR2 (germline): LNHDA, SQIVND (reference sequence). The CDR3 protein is CASSIDIGHGAGDNEQFF. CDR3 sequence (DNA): TGTGCCAGTAGTATAGATATAGGTCATGGGGCGGGAGACAATGAGCAGTTCTTC.

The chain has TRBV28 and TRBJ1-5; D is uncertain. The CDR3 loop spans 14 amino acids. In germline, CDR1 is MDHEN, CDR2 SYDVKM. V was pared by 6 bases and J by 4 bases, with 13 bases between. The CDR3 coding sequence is TGTGCCAGCAGGCTGGGTGGCGGGAATCAGCCCCAGCATTTT. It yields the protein CASRLGGGNQPQHF.

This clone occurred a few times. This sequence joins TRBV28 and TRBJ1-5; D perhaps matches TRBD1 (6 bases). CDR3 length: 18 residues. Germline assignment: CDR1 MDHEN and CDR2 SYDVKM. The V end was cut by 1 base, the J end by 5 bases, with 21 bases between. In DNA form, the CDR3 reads TGTGCCAGCAGTTTATCGTTCGGGCAGGGGAGGGGTGATCAGCCCCAGCATTTT. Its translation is CASSLSFGQGRGDQPQHF. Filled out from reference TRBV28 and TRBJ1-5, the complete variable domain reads DVKVTQSSRYLVKRTGEKVFLECVQDMDHENMFWYRQDPGLGLRLIYFSYDVKMKEKGDIPEGYSVSREKKERFSLILESASTNQTSMYLCASSLSFGQGRGDQPQHFGDGTRLSIL.

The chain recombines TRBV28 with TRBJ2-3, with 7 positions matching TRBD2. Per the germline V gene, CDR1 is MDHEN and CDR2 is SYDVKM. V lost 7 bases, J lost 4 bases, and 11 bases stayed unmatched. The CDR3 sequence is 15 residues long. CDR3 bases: TGTGCCAGCATGGCACCGGGGAGGGTGCCAGATACGCAGTATTTT. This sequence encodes CASMAPGRVPDTQYF.

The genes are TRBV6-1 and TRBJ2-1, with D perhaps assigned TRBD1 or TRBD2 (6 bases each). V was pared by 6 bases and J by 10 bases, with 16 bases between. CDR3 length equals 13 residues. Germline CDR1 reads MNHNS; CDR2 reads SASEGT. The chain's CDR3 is CASRGTGAGEQFF. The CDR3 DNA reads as TGTGCCAGCAGGGGTACGGGGGCTGGGGAGCAGTTCTTC.

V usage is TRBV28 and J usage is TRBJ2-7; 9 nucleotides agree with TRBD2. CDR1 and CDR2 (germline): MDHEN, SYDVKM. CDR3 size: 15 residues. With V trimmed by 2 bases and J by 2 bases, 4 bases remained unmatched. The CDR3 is CASSLLRLAAYEQYF. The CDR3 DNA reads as TGTGCCAGCAGTTTACTGCGACTAGCGGCCTACGAGCAGTACTTC. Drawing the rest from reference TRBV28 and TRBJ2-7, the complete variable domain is DVKVTQSSRYLVKRTGEKVFLECVQDMDHENMFWYRQDPGLGLRLIYFSYDVKMKEKGDIPEGYSVSREKKERFSLILESASTNQTSMYLCASSLLRLAAYEQYFGPGTRLTVT.

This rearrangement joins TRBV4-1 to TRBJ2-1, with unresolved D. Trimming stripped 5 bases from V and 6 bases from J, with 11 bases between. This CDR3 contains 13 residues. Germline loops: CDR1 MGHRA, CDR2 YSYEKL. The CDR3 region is CASSSTPVNEQFF. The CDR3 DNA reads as TGCGCCAGCAGCTCCACTCCAGTCAATGAGCAGTTCTTC.

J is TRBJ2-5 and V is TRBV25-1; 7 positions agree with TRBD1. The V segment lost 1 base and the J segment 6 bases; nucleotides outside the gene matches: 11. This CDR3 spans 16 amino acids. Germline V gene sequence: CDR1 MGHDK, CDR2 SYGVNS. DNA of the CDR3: TGTGCCAGCAGTGAATCAGGGGGAGTTTTTCTTAAGACCCAGTACTTC. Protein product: CASSESGGVFLKTQYF. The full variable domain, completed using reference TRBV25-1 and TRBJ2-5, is EADIYQTPRYLVIGTGKKITLECSQTMGHDKMYWYQQDPGMELHLIHYSYGVNSTEKGDLSSESTVSRIRTEHFPLTLESARPSHTSQYLCASSESGGVFLKTQYFGPGTRLLVL.

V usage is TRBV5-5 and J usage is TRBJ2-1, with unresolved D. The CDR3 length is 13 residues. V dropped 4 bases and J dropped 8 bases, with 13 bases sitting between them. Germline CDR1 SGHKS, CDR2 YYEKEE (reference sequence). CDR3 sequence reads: CASSNGFFDEQFF. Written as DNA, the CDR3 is TGTGCCAGCAGCAACGGATTCTTTGATGAGCAGTTCTTC.

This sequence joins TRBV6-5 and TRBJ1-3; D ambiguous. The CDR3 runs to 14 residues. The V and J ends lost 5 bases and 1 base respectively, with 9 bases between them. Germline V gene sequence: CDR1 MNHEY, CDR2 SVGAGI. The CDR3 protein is CASSETQSGNTIYF. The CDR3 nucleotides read TGTGCCAGCAGTGAGACTCAGTCTGGAAACACCATATATTTT.